There are a few counts of the clone carrying this T cell receptor (delta chain). The TCRdb protein comes from a much larger clone and disagrees with this DNA's translation at residue 15, likely due to a read error; the protein given here is derived from the DNA. This entry is derived from a study of γδ T cells in repeated Plasmodium falciparum infection. CDR3 length: 21 amino acids. Per germline, CDR1 TVYSNPD and CDR2 GDNSRS (reference sequence). V dropped 3 bases and J dropped 0 bases, with 35 bases sitting between them. Flow sorting of PBMC yielded separate Vgamma9/Vdelta2+ and Vdelta2-negative gammadelta T cell populations for bulk repertoire analysis. TCRdb fed the multiplex PCR reads into CATT to redo clone calling. The data hold around 49,000 delta-chain clones, with about 2% observed a single time.

Material: gamma-delta T cells from blood. The chain uses TRDV3 and TRDJ1; TRDD3 might be the D (5 bases). No J gene was available from TCRdb, and it was assigned here by a germline match of the DNA. This sequence originates from a pool of human donors (malaria-infected and uninfected, not separated). The CDR3 loop is CAFHGVPRKGTNQKHTDKLIF. The CDR3 DNA is TGTGCCTTCCATGGGGTCCCACGAAAGGGGACCAACCAGAAACACACCGATAAACTCATCTTT.